These 27 T cell receptor beta chains came from one sample sequenced in a study of blood T cell repertoires in COVID-19. Measured with immunoSEQ multiplex PCR; TCRdb has only the in-frame clones, and not every one. The sample contains about 200,000 clones, just under 90% of which appear only once. The sample comprised PBMCs or T cells enriched from blood (not recorded which). The receptors were sampled from a young man who had recovered from COVID-19.

This chain joins TRBV28 and TRBJ1-2; D remains unclear. The CDR3 consists of 13 residues. V was shortened by 5 bases and J by 7 bases, with 14 bases between the two germline ends. Germline CDR1 and CDR2: MDHEN and SYDVKM. CDR3 nucleotide sequence: TGTGCCAGCAGTCCTCGCCGGAACAGTGGCTACACCTTC. As protein: CASSPRRNSGYTF.

V gene TRBV5-1 combines with J gene TRBJ2-7, with TRBD1 identical over 7 bases. This CDR3 has 13 amino acids. Germline trimming cut 3 bases from V and 1 base from J; bases unmatched to any gene: 1. CDR1 SGHRS and CDR2 YFSETQ come from the germline V gene. CDR3: CASSSTGSYEQYF. The CDR3 nucleotides are TGCGCCAGCAGCTCGACAGGGTCCTACGAGCAGTACTTC. The variable domain in full, with the rest retrieved from reference TRBV5-1 and TRBJ2-7, is KAGVTQTPRYLIKTRGQQVTLSCSPISGHRSVSWYQQTPGQGLQFLFEYFSETQRNKGNFPGRFSGRQFSNSRSEMNVSTLELGDSALYLCASSSTGSYEQYFGPGTRLTVT.

This chain connects TRBV7-2 to TRBJ2-7, with D possibly being TRBD2 (6 bases). Germline V gene lookup returns CDR1 SGHTA and CDR2 FQGNSA. V was trimmed by 5 bases and J by 2 bases, leaving 13 bases between them. The CDR3 contains 14 residues. The CDR3 DNA sequence: TGTGCCAGCAGCCGCAGACTAGTTGCCTACGAGCAGTACTTC. Translated, it gives CASSRRLVAYEQYF.

The rearrangement links TRBV7-9 to TRBJ2-1; 11 bases are shared with TRBD2. In germline, CDR1 is SEHNR, CDR2 FQNEAQ (reference sequence). The length of the CDR3 is 17 residues. The V and J ends lost 2 bases and 3 bases, in that order; junction bases with no gene match: 6. CDR3 sequence reads: CASSLSSSGGYYNEQFF. The CDR3 bases are TGTGCCAGCAGCTTATCCTCTAGCGGGGGGTACTACAATGAGCAGTTCTTC.

V gene TRBV6-1 combines with J gene TRBJ2-3; D gene uncertain. Trimming stripped 2 bases from V and 0 bases from J, with 6 bases between. This CDR3 is built from 14 residues. Per the germline V gene, CDR1 is MNHNS and CDR2 is SASEGT. The CDR3 DNA follows: TGTGCCAGCAGTGAACCCTATAGCACAGATACGCAGTATTTT. It is translated as CASSEPYSTDTQYF.

V gene TRBV30 combines with J gene TRBJ1-1; D is uncertain. The CDR3 runs 14 residues. The germline V gene has CDR1 GTSNPN and CDR2 SVGIG (reference sequence). Trimming stripped 4 bases from V and 1 base from J, with 13 bases between. The CDR3, as DNA: TGTGCCTGGAAGACCGACACTCCGAACACTGAAGCTTTCTTT. Protein product: CAWKTDTPNTEAFF.

This clone was recorded once. This rearrangement joins TRBV7-2 to TRBJ1-2; D possibly corresponds to TRBD1 (6 bases). Per the germline V gene, CDR1 is SGHTA and CDR2 is FQGNSA. The CDR3 contains 13 residues. V was trimmed by 7 bases and J by 7 bases, leaving 16 bases between them. The CDR3 DNA reads as TGTGCCAGCAACGTTGAGGGGGTTGGTGGCTACACCTTC. Protein product: CASNVEGVGGYTF.

The chain combines TRBV6-1 with TRBJ1-4; TRBD1 is a possible D gene (5 bases). The CDR3 contains 14 residues. Trimming cost V 3 bases and J 2 bases, with 7 bases left between them. Per the germline V gene, CDR1 is MNHNS and CDR2 is SASEGT. The CDR3 protein is CASSDRATNEKLFF. The CDR3, as DNA: TGTGCCAGCAGTGACAGGGCCACTAATGAAAAACTGTTTTTT.

The chain combines TRBV6-5 with TRBJ1-2; D is undetermined. The CDR3 runs to 14 residues. V was shortened by 5 bases and J by 0 bases, with 10 bases between the two germline ends. Germline-derived CDR1 and CDR2 are MNHEY and SVGAGI. CDR3 in DNA: TGTGCCAGCAGTCGGACGGGGACTAACTATGGCTACACCTTC. As protein: CASSRTGTNYGYTF.

The count of this clone is one. The chain couples TRBV7-8 to TRBJ2-4, with no clear D. Deletions cut 5 bases from V and 0 bases from J, with 8 bases between. The CDR3 spans 14 residues. Germline CDR1 and CDR2: SGHVS and FQNEAQ. In nucleotides, the CDR3 is TGTGCCAGCAGCACGAGGTTAGCCAAAAACATTCAGTACTTC. Encoded protein: CASSTRLAKNIQYF. The full variable domain, completed using reference TRBV7-8 and TRBJ2-4, is GAGVSQSPRYKVAKRGQDVALRCDPISGHVSLFWYQQALGQGPEFLTYFQNEAQLDKSGLPSDRFFAERPEGSVSTLKIQRTQQEDSAVYLCASSTRLAKNIQYFGAGTRLSVL.

The rearrangement links TRBV30 to TRBJ2-7, with D maybe TRBD2 (6 bases). The CDR3 runs 15 residues. Per germline, CDR1 GTSNPN and CDR2 SVGIG (reference sequence). V gave up 2 bases and J gave up 7 bases, with 21 bases separating them. The CDR3 bases are TGTGCCTGGAGTAGAGCAGGACTACCTCCCCTAGAGCAGTACTTC. This encodes CAWSRAGLPPLEQYF.

This chain joins TRBV6-2 or TRBV6-3 and TRBJ1-1; 9 nucleotides align to TRBD1. In germline, CDR1 is MNHEY, CDR2 SVGEGT. V dropped 3 bases and J dropped 5; count of bases not matched to a gene: 4. The CDR3 totals 14 residues. The CDR3 reads CASSYVTGGTEAFF. The CDR3 coding sequence is TGTGCCAGCAGTTATGTGACAGGGGGAACTGAAGCTTTCTTT.

This chain joins TRBV4-3 and TRBJ2-5, with TRBD2 matching 13 bases. This CDR3 is built from 17 residues. The junction had 10 bases not matched to a gene; V was cut back by 4 bases and J by 5 bases. Germline CDR1 LGHNA, CDR2 YSLEER. In DNA, the CDR3 is TGCGCCAGCAGCCGATGGACTAGCGGGAGTAGCGGGGAGACCCAGTACTTC. Translation: CASSRWTSGSSGETQYF.

The J gene is TRBJ1-2, the V gene TRBV5-1; 10 nucleotides agree with TRBD1. After removal of 3 bases from V and 4 bases from J, the junction contained 12 bases not matched to a gene. Per germline, CDR1 SGHRS and CDR2 YFSETQ. This CDR3 has 17 residues. This chain's CDR3 is CASSSTTRQGAGYGYTF. CDR3 nucleotide sequence: TGCGCCAGCAGCTCCACTACAAGACAGGGGGCCGGCTATGGCTACACCTTC.

V is TRBV6-2 or TRBV6-3 and J is TRBJ1-3; D is unclear. The CDR3 extends over 17 amino acids. Per germline, CDR1 MNHEY and CDR2 SVGEGT. The V gene lost 6 bases and the J gene lost 1 base, with 19 bases spanning the gap. CDR3 in amino acids: CASSEPPGVLSGNTIYF. In DNA form, the CDR3 reads TGTGCCAGCAGCGAACCCCCCGGGGTATTGTCTGGAAACACCATATATTTT.

The genes are TRBV3-1 (or the pseudogene TRBV3-2) and TRBJ1-1, with TRBD1 identical over 11 bases. CDR3 size: 14 residues. With 6 bases clipped from V and 7 bases from J, the junction kept 7 bases outside the gene matches. Germline assignment: CDR1 LGHDT and CDR2 YNNKEL (reference sequence). CDR3 sequence (DNA): TGTGCCAGCAGTACGACCGGGACAGGGGGTGAAGCTTTCTTT. Translated, it gives CASSTTGTGGEAFF.

The genes are TRBV29-1 and TRBJ1-3; 7 positions match TRBD1. CDR1 is SQVTM, CDR2 ANQGSEA, per germline. V dropped 0 bases and J dropped 0; count of bases not matched to a gene: 5. This CDR3 has 16 residues. This CDR3 reads CSVEDGQVNSGNTIYF. The DNA for the CDR3 is TGCAGCGTTGAAGACGGACAGGTGAACTCTGGAAACACCATATATTTT.

V usage is TRBV27 and J usage is TRBJ1-4; the D is unclear. This CDR3 contains 12 residues. Trimming took off 6 bases at V and 8 bases at J, with 10 bases between the two ends. Germline CDR1 MNHEY, CDR2 SMNVEV (reference sequence). The CDR3 sequence is CASSHRGEKLFF. The CDR3 nucleotides are TGTGCCAGCAGCCATCGAGGGGAAAAACTGTTTTTT.

The chain has TRBV27 and TRBJ2-1; 10 bases are a match to TRBD2. V shed 3 bases, J shed 7 bases, and the junction held 6 bases outside the gene matches. This CDR3 comprises 15 residues. Germline V gene sequence: CDR1 MNHEY, CDR2 SMNVEV (reference sequence). Here the CDR3 DNA reads TGTGCCAGCAGTTTTGGTAGCGGGAGGCTGAATGAGCAGTTCTTC. Translating it yields CASSFGSGRLNEQFF.

V and J are TRBV19 and TRBJ2-2; a possible D gene is TRBD2 (5 bases). V was shortened by 1 base and J by 1 base, with 10 bases between the two germline ends. Germline CDR1 and CDR2: LNHDA and SQIVND (reference sequence). This CDR3 comprises 16 residues. CDR3 sequence reads: CASSIAVAMNTGELFF. The CDR3 DNA sequence: TGTGCCAGTAGTATAGCAGTAGCGATGAACACCGGGGAGCTGTTTTTT.

The chain recombines TRBV28 with TRBJ2-7; 10 bases are shared with TRBD1. The V segment lost 10 bases and the J segment 4 bases; nucleotides outside the gene matches: 13. Germline loops: CDR1 MDHEN, CDR2 SYDVKM. This CDR3 contains 15 residues. The CDR3 reads CATHGRDRGSYEQYF. The CDR3 DNA reads as TGTGCCACCCATGGCCGGGACAGGGGCAGTTACGAGCAGTACTTC.

V usage is TRBV11-2 and J usage is TRBJ2-2; perhaps TRBD1 as D (5 bases). Deletions cut 2 bases from V and 4 bases from J, with 14 bases between. Germline V gene data show CDR1 as SGHAT and CDR2 as FQNNGV. This CDR3 has 16 residues. This CDR3 reads CASSLRSGHLTGELFF. The CDR3, as DNA: TGTGCCAGCAGCTTAAGGTCAGGACACCTCACCGGGGAGCTGTTTTTT.

This clone has only one observation. This chain links TRBV7-6 with TRBJ1-5; D is possibly TRBD1 (5 bases). Per the germline V gene, CDR1 is SGHVS and CDR2 is FNYEAQ. V shed 1 base and J shed 2 bases, with 15 bases lying between them. CDR3 size: 17 residues. The CDR3 nucleotides are TGTGCCAGCAGCTTAGTAGGGGTGGGGTTAGGCAATCAGCCCCAGCATTTT. It translates to CASSLVGVGLGNQPQHF.

The V and J genes are TRBV2 and TRBJ1-2, with D possibly being TRBD1 (5 bases). Between the trimmed V and J ends, which lost 7 bases and 2 bases, there was a span of 14 bases. This CDR3 comprises 14 residues. CDR1 and CDR2 (germline): SNHLY, FYNNEI. The CDR3: CASTSGHQNYGYTF. CDR3 DNA sequence: TGTGCCAGCACCTCAGGACATCAGAACTATGGCTACACCTTC.

V usage is TRBV19 and J usage is TRBJ2-1, with TRBD2 matching 7 bases. Germline loops: CDR1 LNHDA, CDR2 SQIVND (reference sequence). The V segment lost 2 bases and the J segment 4 bases; nucleotides outside the gene matches: 2. The CDR3 is made up of 14 amino acids. Written as DNA, the CDR3 is TGTGCCAGTAGTATATCAGCGGGGTACAATGAGCAGTTCTTC. Translating it yields CASSISAGYNEQFF.

V is TRBV24-1 and J is TRBJ2-5; 8 bases are shared with TRBD1. This CDR3 is 14 amino acids long. Germline assignment: CDR1 KGHDR and CDR2 SFDVKD. Trimming at V came to 6 bases and at J to 5 bases, leaving 7 bases not matched to a gene. DNA of the CDR3: TGTGCCACCAGTACGGGCAGGGGGCCGGAGACCCAGTACTTC. It specifies CATSTGRGPETQYF.

A single count supports this clone. The rearrangement uses TRBV5-1 and TRBJ2-1; 7 bases fit TRBD1. V lost 4 bases to trimming and J lost 10 bases; unmatched junction nucleotides: 14. Germline V gene lookup returns CDR1 SGHRS and CDR2 YFSETQ. This CDR3 has 15 amino acids. CDR3 sequence reads: CASSPGTASKLEQFF. The CDR3 bases are TGCGCCAGCAGCCCCGGGACAGCTTCGAAACTAGAGCAGTTCTTC.